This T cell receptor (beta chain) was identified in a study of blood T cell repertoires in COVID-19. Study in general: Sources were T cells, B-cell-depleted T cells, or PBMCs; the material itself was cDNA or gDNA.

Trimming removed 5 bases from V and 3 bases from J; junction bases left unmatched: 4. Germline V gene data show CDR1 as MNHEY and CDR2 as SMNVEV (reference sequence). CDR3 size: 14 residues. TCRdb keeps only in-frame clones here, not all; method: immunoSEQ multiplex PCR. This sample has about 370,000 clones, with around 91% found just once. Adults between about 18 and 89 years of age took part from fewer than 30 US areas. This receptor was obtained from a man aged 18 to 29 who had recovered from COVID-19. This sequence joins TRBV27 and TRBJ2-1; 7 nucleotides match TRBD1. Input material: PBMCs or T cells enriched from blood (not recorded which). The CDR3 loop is CASSQQGIYNEQFF. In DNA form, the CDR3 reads TGTGCCAGCAGTCAACAGGGGATCTACAATGAGCAGTTCTTC.